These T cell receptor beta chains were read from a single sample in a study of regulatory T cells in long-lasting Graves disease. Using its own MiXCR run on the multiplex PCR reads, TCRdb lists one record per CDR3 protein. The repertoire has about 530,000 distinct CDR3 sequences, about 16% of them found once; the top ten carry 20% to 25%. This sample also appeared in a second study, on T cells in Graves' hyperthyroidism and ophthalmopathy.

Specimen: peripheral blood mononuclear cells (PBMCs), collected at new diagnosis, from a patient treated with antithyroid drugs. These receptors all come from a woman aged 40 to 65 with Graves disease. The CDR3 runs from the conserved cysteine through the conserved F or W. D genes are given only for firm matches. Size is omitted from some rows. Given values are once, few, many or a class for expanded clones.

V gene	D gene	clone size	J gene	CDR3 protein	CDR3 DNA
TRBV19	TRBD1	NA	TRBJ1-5	CASNPDRAHSNQPQHF	TGTGCCAGTAACCCCGACAGGGCCCATAGCAATCAGCCCCAGCATTTT
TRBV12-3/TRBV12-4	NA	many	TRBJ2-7	CASSLGPSYEQYF	TGTGCCAGCAGCTTAGGCCCATCCTACGAGCAGTACTTC
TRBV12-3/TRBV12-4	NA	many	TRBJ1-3	CASSFSETRNTIYF	TGTGCCAGCAGTTTTAGCGAGACAAGAAACACCATATATTTT
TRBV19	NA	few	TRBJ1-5	CASGDSSLGNQPQHF	TGTGCCAGTGGTGACAGTTCTTTAGGCAATCAGCCCCAGCATTTT
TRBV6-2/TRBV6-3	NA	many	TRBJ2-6	CASSSGANVLTF	TGTGCCAGCAGTTCTGGGGCCAACGTCCTGACTTTC
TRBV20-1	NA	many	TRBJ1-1	CSADVREKNTEAFF	TGCAGTGCTGATGTCCGGGAGAAGAACACTGAAGCTTTCTTT
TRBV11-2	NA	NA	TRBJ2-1	CASSPHPRRENEQFF	TGTGCCAGCAGCCCCCACCCGAGACGGGAGAATGAGCAGTTCTTC
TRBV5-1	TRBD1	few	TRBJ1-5	CASSPQGIYNQPQHF	TGCGCCAGCAGCCCACAGGGGATCTACAATCAGCCCCAGCATTTT
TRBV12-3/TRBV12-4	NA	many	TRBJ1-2	CASSLSTQSYGYTF	TGTGCCAGCAGTTTGAGTACACAGAGCTATGGCTACACCTTC
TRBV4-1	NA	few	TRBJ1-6	CASSQERAGSPLHF	TGCGCCAGCAGCCAAGAGCGAGCGGGCTCACCCCTCCACTTT
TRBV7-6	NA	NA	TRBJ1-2	CASSFSDSNYGYTF	TGTGCCAGCAGTTTTAGCGATTCTAACTATGGCTACACCTTC
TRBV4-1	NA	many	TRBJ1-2	CASSLWAGRVYGYTF	TGCGCCAGCAGCCTCTGGGCTGGCAGGGTCTATGGCTACACCTTC
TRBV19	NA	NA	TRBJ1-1	CASSIGRQTEAFF	TGTGCCAGTAGTATAGGTCGACAGACTGAAGCTTTCTTT
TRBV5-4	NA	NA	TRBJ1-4	CASSLEANEKLFF	TGTGCCAGCAGCTTGGAAGCAAATGAAAAACTGTTTTTT
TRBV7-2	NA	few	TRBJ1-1	CASSLMGSPLNTEAFF	TGTGCCAGCAGCTTAATGGGGTCCCCTCTGAACACTGAAGCTTTCTTT
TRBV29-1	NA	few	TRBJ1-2	CSVEGGDYGYTF	TGCAGCGTTGAGGGGGGGGATTATGGCTACACCTTC
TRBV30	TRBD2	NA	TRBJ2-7	CAWSISGAYEQYF	TGTGCCTGGAGTATTAGCGGGGCCTACGAGCAGTACTTC
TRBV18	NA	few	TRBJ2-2	CASSLQEILNTGELFF	TGTGCCAGCTCGCTCCAAGAAATCCTGAACACCGGGGAGCTGTTTTTT
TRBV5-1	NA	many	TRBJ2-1	CASSGSRASYNEQFF	TGTGCCAGCAGTGGAAGCAGGGCCTCCTACAATGAGCAGTTCTTC
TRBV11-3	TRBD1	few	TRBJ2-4	CASSFGGVPWDRKTLPLAKNIQYF	TGTGCCAGCAGCTTCGGAGGGGTCCCCTGGGACAGGAAGACCTTACCGCTAGCCAAAAACATTCAGTACTTC
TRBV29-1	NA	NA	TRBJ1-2	CSVDETDDNYGYTF	TGCAGCGTAGACGAGACAGACGATAACTATGGCTACACCTTC